This TCR beta chain was sequenced in a study of blood T cell repertoires in COVID-19. Study background: Both acute and convalescent COVID-19 samples were obtained from the United States, Italy and Spain. T cells, B-cell-depleted T cells, or PBMCs provided the cDNA or gDNA that served as material.

As handled by the study authors: Reference gene primer amplification yielded estimated nucleated cell counts. Using immunoSEQ multiplex PCR, the repertoire was profiled, and TCRdb retains in-frame clones only, with some absent. The DNA gave D and trimming, while V, J and clone size come from that table. The repertoire consists of 15,000 to 20,000 clones, with approximately 91% occurring once and the leading ten covering 16%. Germline V gene sequence: CDR1 MNHEY, CDR2 SVGAGI. The CDR3 consists of 15 residues. The V end lost 4 bases, the J end lost 3 bases, and 14 bases lay between the germline ends. Sequenced sample: peripheral blood. This sequence was found in a human donor in a cohort sampled during active COVID-19. V is TRBV6-5 and J is TRBJ2-3; D gene uncertain. CDR3 sequence reads: CASSLSTAGTDTQYF. Here the CDR3 DNA reads TGTGCCAGCAGTTTGTCGACCGCCGGGACAGATACGCAGTATTTT.